A selection of T cell receptor beta chains follows, all from one sample in a study of CD8+ T cells in alopecia areata. The data were produced by immunoSEQ multiplex PCR, yet TCRdb's version contains in-frame clones alone and is incomplete. The table has around 80,000 clones, 51% seen once. The specimen was NKG2D-high CD8+ T cells sorted from blood. The receptors stem from a human donor with alopecia areata. Both conserved end residues are part of each CDR3. D genes are given only for firm matches. Size tells how often a clone was seen (once, few, many) or the class of an expanded clone, and some rows leave it out.

CDR3 protein	CDR3 DNA	clone size	D gene	V gene	J gene
CAWDGTSGMDEQFF	TGTGCCTGGGACGGGACTAGCGGGATGGATGAGCAGTTCTTC	few	TRBD2	TRBV30	TRBJ2-1
CASAQSSTDTQYF	TGTGCCAGCGCCCAAAGTAGCACAGATACGCAGTATTTT	NA	NA	TRBV6-5	TRBJ2-3
CASRIGTVNTGELFF	TGTGCCAGCAGGATAGGGACGGTGAACACCGGGGAGCTGTTTTTT	NA	NA	TRBV5-6	TRBJ2-2
CASSQEPGLRSNEQFF	TGCGCCAGCAGCCAAGAACCGGGACTAAGGTCGAATGAGCAGTTCTTC	NA	TRBD2	TRBV4-1	TRBJ2-1
CASSSSPGLLYEQYF	TGTGCCAGCAGCTCTTCCCCAGGACTTCTCTACGAGCAGTACTTC	NA	NA	TRBV11-2	TRBJ2-7
CASSWGQGDQPQHF	TGTGCCAGCAGTTGGGGACAGGGGGATCAGCCCCAGCATTTT	NA	TRBD1	TRBV27	TRBJ1-5
CSVEDSSWPYGYTF	TGCAGCGTTGAAGACAGTTCCTGGCCCTATGGCTACACCTTC	NA	NA	TRBV29-1	TRBJ1-2
CASSQDRTSGHTQYF	TGCGCCAGCAGCCAAGATCGGACTAGCGGACATACGCAGTATTTT	once	TRBD2	TRBV4-3	TRBJ2-3
CASGLGGRPAPQHF	TGTGCTAGTGGTTTGGGAGGCAGGCCGGCGCCCCAGCATTTT	NA	NA	TRBV12-5	TRBJ1-5
CASSQDPGGGGGANVLTF	TGCGCCAGCAGCCAAGATCCCGGGGGAGGAGGTGGGGCCAACGTCCTGACTTTC	NA	NA	TRBV4-3	TRBJ2-6
CAWIGVGAGELFF	TGTGCCTGGATTGGGGTTGGGGCCGGGGAGCTGTTTTTT	NA	NA	TRBV30	TRBJ2-2
CASSYGEEQYF	TGTGCCAGCAGTTACGGGGAAGAGCAGTACTTC	NA	NA	TRBV6-6	TRBJ2-7
CASSSPGPYNEQFF	TGTGCCAGCAGTTCACCGGGACCATACAATGAGCAGTTCTTC	few	NA	TRBV28	TRBJ2-1
CASSELGSGANVLTF	TGTGCCAGCAGTGAATTGGGTTCTGGGGCCAACGTCCTGACTTTC	NA	NA	TRBV2	TRBJ2-6
CASSPIGAEGYTF	TGTGCCAGCAGCCCTATCGGGGCGGAGGGCTACACCTTC	NA	NA	TRBV7-9	TRBJ1-2
CSVEPDRAGTGELFF	TGCAGCGTTGAACCGGACAGGGCGGGAACCGGGGAGCTGTTTTTT	NA	TRBD1	TRBV29-1	TRBJ2-2
CASGTANTEAFF	TGTGCCAGTGGGACAGCCAACACTGAAGCTTTCTTT	NA	TRBD1	TRBV2	TRBJ1-1
CASHGEPETQYF	TGTGCCAGCCACGGCGAGCCAGAGACCCAGTACTTC	NA	NA	TRBV25-1	TRBJ2-5
CASSYTSSETQYF	TGTGCCAGCAGCTATACTAGTTCTGAGACCCAGTACTTC	NA	NA	TRBV28	TRBJ2-5
CASSLTRNEQFF	TGTGCCAGTAGCCTGACGCGGAATGAGCAGTTCTTC	NA	NA	TRBV19	TRBJ2-1
CASSQVGTTYEQYF	TGCGCCAGCAGCCAAGTGGGCACAACCTACGAGCAGTACTTC	NA	NA	TRBV4-1	TRBJ2-7
CASSYPGFTEAFF	TGTGCCAGCAGTTATCCGGGGTTTACTGAAGCTTTCTTT	NA	NA	TRBV6-5	TRBJ1-1
CALQGIATNEKLFF	TGTGCCCTGCAGGGGATTGCAACTAATGAAAAACTGTTTTTT	NA	NA	TRBV30	TRBJ1-4
CASSLAGTQYF	TGTGCCAGCAGTCTAGCGGGTACGCAGTATTTT	NA	TRBD2	TRBV6-5	TRBJ2-3
CASSQGPGQGFGYTF	TGCGCCAGCAGCCAAGGCCCGGGACAGGGATTTGGCTACACCTTC	few	TRBD1	TRBV4-1	TRBJ1-2
CASSPLGEETQYF	TGTGCCAGCAGCCCACTGGGGGAAGAGACCCAGTACTTC	NA	NA	TRBV7-8	TRBJ2-5
CASSKAQYF	TGTGCCAGCAGCAAAGCGCAGTATTTT	few	NA	TRBV21-1	TRBJ2-3
CASSVGGNTGELFF	TGTGCCAGCAGCGTCGGCGGCAACACCGGGGAGCTGTTTTTT	NA	NA	TRBV9	TRBJ2-2
CASSARNIEQFF	TGTGCCAGTAGTGCCAGGAACATAGAGCAGTTCTTC	few	NA	TRBV19	TRBJ2-1
CASKPGTSIYEQYF	TGTGCCAGCAAACCCGGGACCTCCATCTACGAGCAGTACTTC	NA	NA	TRBV27	TRBJ2-7
CASSLTSGKTDTQYF	TGTGCCAGCAGTCTAACTAGCGGGAAGACAGATACGCAGTATTTT	NA	TRBD2	TRBV28	TRBJ2-3
CASSYADNAPEYF	TGTGCCAGCAGTTACGCTGACAACGCCCCCGAGTACTTC	once	NA	TRBV6-5	TRBJ2-7
CSVEVGDYEQYF	TGCAGCGTTGAAGTTGGGGACTACGAGCAGTACTTC	few	NA	TRBV29-1	TRBJ2-7
CSVVSGHDEQYF	TGCAGCGTTGTCTCAGGGCATGACGAGCAGTACTTC	NA	NA	TRBV29-1	TRBJ2-7
CSVEPQGRSGNTIYF	TGCAGCGTTGAACCCCAGGGCCGCTCTGGAAACACCATATATTTT	NA	NA	TRBV29-1	TRBJ1-3
CASSVDGGLDEQFF	TGTGCCAGCAGCGTAGACGGGGGGCTAGATGAGCAGTTCTTC	once	NA	TRBV9	TRBJ2-1
CASFGEAASSYNEQFF	TGCGCCAGCTTTGGAGAAGCGGCCAGCTCCTACAATGAGCAGTTCTTC	few	NA	TRBV10-2	TRBJ2-1
CASSETGAREQFF	TGTGCCAGCAGCGAGACAGGGGCGCGGGAGCAGTTCTTC	NA	TRBD1	TRBV5-6	TRBJ2-1
CAWATGSGDGYTF	TGTGCCTGGGCAACAGGGTCCGGGGATGGCTACACCTTC	NA	NA	TRBV30	TRBJ1-2
CASSLDGGADTQYF	TGTGCCAGCAGCTTAGATGGGGGTGCAGATACGCAGTATTTT	NA	NA	TRBV7-2	TRBJ2-3
CSVEASAYEQFF	TGCAGCGTTGAAGCCTCCGCCTATGAGCAGTTCTTC	NA	NA	TRBV29-1	TRBJ2-1
CSVGIYYVSGANVLTF	TGCAGCGTTGGGATTTACTACGTCTCTGGGGCCAACGTCCTGACTTTC	few	NA	TRBV29-1	TRBJ2-6
CASNPSWEVLNEQFF	TGTGCCAGCAATCCTTCTTGGGAGGTCTTAAATGAGCAGTTCTTC	NA	NA	TRBV7-9	TRBJ2-1
CATSRAGTEAYEQYF	TGTGCCACCAGCAGAGCTGGGACAGAGGCCTACGAGCAGTACTTC	NA	TRBD1	TRBV15	TRBJ2-7